Listed here are 27 T cell receptor beta chains from one sample, sequenced in a study of shared clonotypes between healthy human individuals. The assay was immunoSEQ multiplex PCR, and TCRdb's table has in-frame clones only and misses some. The repertoire has about half a million clones, 77% of them found once; the top ten carry around 12%. Input material: PBMCs. These receptors came from a woman aged 35 to 49 in good health. Some clones in this sample may be carry-over from other donors' samples.

This clone has only one observation. The J gene is TRBJ2-1, the V gene TRBV5-1; 9 bases line up with TRBD2. The ends lost 6 bases at V and 5 bases at J; junction bases unmatched: 12. Germline V lookup: CDR1 SGHRS, CDR2 YFSETQ. This CDR3 spans 16 amino acids. This CDR3 reads CASTDRASGMHNEQFF. Written as DNA, the CDR3 is TGCGCCAGCACCGATAGGGCTAGCGGGATGCACAATGAGCAGTTCTTC.

This sequence joins TRBV29-1 and TRBJ2-3; 10 nucleotides line up with TRBD2. The germline CDR1 and CDR2 sequences are SQVTM and ANQGSEA. The length of the CDR3 is 20 residues. The junction had 19 bases not matched to a gene; V was cut back by 3 bases and J by 1 base. The CDR3 nucleotides read TGCAGCGTTGACCGCCGGCTAGCGGGAGTTGTGTTTGGGGGCACAGATACGCAGTATTTT. Translating gives CSVDRRLAGVVFGGTDTQYF.

This rearrangement joins TRBV10-3 to TRBJ1-2; 7 nucleotides align to TRBD1. Germline V gene lookup returns CDR1 ENHRY and CDR2 SYGVKD. V lost 3 bases and J lost 6; bases outside the gene matches: 13. The CDR3 loop spans 16 amino acids. The DNA for the CDR3 is TGTGCCATCAGTGAATTCTCCGGGACAGTAGGCGATGGCTACACCTTC. Its protein product is CAISEFSGTVGDGYTF.

Notes on this clone: A much more abundant neighbour one base away suggests this may be a read error. The chain recombines TRBV7-2 with TRBJ2-3; D is uncertain. The CDR3 has 15 residues. CDR1 is SGHTA and CDR2 is FQGNSA in the germline V gene. Here the CDR3 reads CASSWLGGPTDAQYF. The CDR3, as DNA: TGTGCCAGCAGCTGGTTGGGCGGCCCCACAGATGCGCAGTATTTT.

V usage is TRBV7-9 and J usage is TRBJ2-2; TRBD1 matches 12 bases. The CDR3 length is 18 residues. Germline V CDR1 and CDR2: SEHNR, FQNEAQ (reference sequence). After removal of 1 base from V and 5 bases from J, the junction contained 8 bases not matched to a gene. The CDR3: CASSLGPGQGAATGELFF. CDR3 coding DNA: TGTGCCAGCAGCTTAGGGCCGGGACAGGGGGCTGCAACCGGGGAGCTGTTTTTT.

This clone showed up many times. Other DNA sequences of this sample code for an identical CDR3. This chain connects TRBV28 to TRBJ2-2; D unresolved. Germline V lookup: CDR1 MDHEN, CDR2 SYDVKM. The CDR3 is 11 residues long. V lost 6 bases and J 7 bases, leaving 6 bases between the germline ends. The CDR3 loop reads CASSKDGELFF. In nucleotides, the CDR3 is TGTGCCAGCAGCAAAGACGGGGAGCTGTTTTTT.

This clone was seen a few times. V usage is TRBV27 and J usage is TRBJ1-2, with 9 bases that match TRBD1. Trimming cost V 5 bases and J 4 bases; bases outside gene matches: 5. CDR3 length: 14 residues. Germline values: CDR1 MNHEY, CDR2 SMNVEV (reference sequence). The CDR3 sequence: CASSLTGGSYGYTF. Here the CDR3 DNA reads TGTGCCAGCAGTCTTACAGGGGGCTCCTATGGCTACACCTTC.

A note on this clone: A far larger clone is just one base off, so this is likely a read error. At the DNA level, this CDR3 is encoded by other sequences in the same sample as well. CDR3 nucleotides: TGCAGCGTTGAAGGTACTAGCGGGATAAGCACAGATACGCAGTACTTT. Translation gives CSVEGTSGISTDTQYF. The chain couples TRBV29-1 to TRBJ2-3; 10 bases are shared with TRBD2. Germline V gives CDR1 SQVTM, CDR2 ANQGSEA. The CDR3 sequence is 16 residues long.

This clone was found a few times. DNA of the CDR3: TGCGCCAGCAGCTTGGATCCTAGCGCCCCGAGGGAGCAGTATTTT. The encoded protein is CASSLDPSAPREQYF. This chain links TRBV5-1 with TRBJ2-3, with TRBD2 as a possible D gene (6 bases). Trimming left V 0 bases short and J 11 bases short, with 19 bases between. Germline CDR1 and CDR2: SGHRS and YFSETQ. The CDR3 totals 15 residues.

The chain joins TRBV28 to TRBJ1-4; 9 bases align to TRBD1. This CDR3 comprises 16 residues. The V segment lost 6 bases and the J segment 7 bases; nucleotides outside the gene matches: 12. Germline assignment: CDR1 MDHEN and CDR2 SYDVKM. The CDR3: CASSKTGGGFGEKLFF. DNA of the CDR3: TGTGCCAGCAGCAAGACAGGGGGAGGTTTTGGTGAAAAACTGTTTTTT.

This clone was observed a handful of times. The rearrangement uses TRBV7-6 and TRBJ1-2, with D maybe TRBD1 (6 bases). V gave up 5 bases and J gave up 6 bases, with 13 bases separating them. The germline V gene encodes CDR1 SGHVS and CDR2 FNYEAQ. The CDR3 has 13 amino acids. CDR3 in DNA: TGTGCCAGCAGCCAGGACAGAGGGGATGGCTACACCTTC. Its protein product is CASSQDRGDGYTF.

The chain combines TRBV20-1 with TRBJ2-3; D is unclear. V gave up 5 bases and J gave up 3 bases, with 6 bases separating them. This CDR3 region has 11 residues. Germline CDR1 is DFQATT and CDR2 is SNEGSKA (reference sequence). In nucleotides, the CDR3 is TGCAGTGCTGAAAGGACAGATACGCAGTATTTT. This translates into CSAERTDTQYF.

This clone has only a few counts. A read error is the likely source, as a far larger clone sits one nucleotide away. Other DNA sequences of this sample code for an identical CDR3. This chain connects TRBV4-2 to TRBJ2-2; TRBD2 aligns across 10 bases. The CDR3 spans 17 residues. In germline, CDR1 is LGHNA, CDR2 YNFKEQ. The CDR3 here is CASSQEGPAGGPGELFF. CDR3 DNA: TGTGCTAGCAGCCAAGAAGGACCAGCGGGAGGGCCCGGGGAGCTGTTTTTT.

V gene TRBV4-3 combines with J gene TRBJ2-2; D perhaps matches TRBD2 (6 bases). Trimming cost V 0 bases and J 4 bases, with 9 bases left between them. Germline assignment: CDR1 LGHNA and CDR2 YSLEER. The length of the CDR3 is 15 residues. The CDR3 is CASSQEEGITGELFF. As DNA, the CDR3 is TGCGCCAGCAGCCAAGAGGAGGGAATCACCGGGGAGCTGTTTTTT.

The V call is TRBV21-1, the J call TRBJ2-7. TRBV21-1 represents a pseudogene. This CDR3 has 15 residues. The CDR3 nucleotides read TGTGCCAGCCAACAAGAGGGGACGGTCTCCTACGAGCAGTACTTC. It is translated as CASQQEGTVSYEQYF.

CDR3 DNA: TGTGCCAGTAGTCTATGGACAGGGGCGATGAACACTGAAGCTTTCTTT. Protein product: CASSLWTGAMNTEAFF. V and J are TRBV19 and TRBJ1-1; 9 bases map to TRBD1. Germline CDR1 reads LNHDA; CDR2 reads SQIVND (reference sequence). V was pared by 5 bases and J by 0 bases, with 7 bases of the junction left unmatched. The CDR3 consists of 16 residues.

Details on this clone: A far larger clone is a single base away, which makes a read error likely. This same CDR3 is encoded by further DNA sequences in the sample. The genes are TRBV30 and TRBJ2-7, with D perhaps assigned TRBD1 or TRBD2 (6 bases each). Germline V lookup: CDR1 GTSNPN, CDR2 SVGIG (reference sequence). The CDR3 covers 12 residues. DNA for the CDR3: TGCGCCTGGAGTAGGAGGGGGGACGAGCAGTACTTC. Amino acids: CAWSRRGDEQYF.

This rearrangement joins TRBV18 to TRBJ2-5; no clear D gene. In germline, CDR1 is KGHSH, CDR2 LQKENI. This CDR3 spans 15 amino acids. Trimming removed 4 bases at V and 5 bases at J, with 17 bases between. The CDR3 is CASSLQKAPGETQYF. DNA of the CDR3: TGTGCCAGCTCACTCCAGAAAGCCCCCGGGGAGACCCAGTACTTC.

V gene TRBV6-5 combines with J gene TRBJ2-3, with D tentatively TRBD1 (6 bases). Germline loops: CDR1 MNHEY, CDR2 SVGAGI. Trimming shortened V by 7 bases and J by 6 bases, and 14 bases separated the two germline ends. There are 13 residues in the CDR3. DNA for the CDR3: TGTGCCAGCACCCTAGGGGACACGGATACGCAGTATTTT. It encodes CASTLGDTDTQYF.

V usage is TRBV9 and J usage is TRBJ2-1; 9 bases line up with TRBD2. Trimming at V came to 2 bases and at J to 4 bases, leaving 7 bases not matched to a gene. The CDR3 is made up of 16 amino acids. The germline V gene encodes CDR1 SGDLS and CDR2 YYNGEE. The CDR3 sequence is CASSVAGTSRYNEQFF. In nucleotides, the CDR3 is TGTGCCAGCAGCGTCGCCGGGACTAGCAGATACAATGAGCAGTTCTTC. Based on the CDR3 plus reference TRBV9 and TRBJ2-1, the full variable domain is DSGVTQTPKHLITATGQRVTLRCSPRSGDLSVYWYQQSLDQGLQFLIQYYNGEERAKGNILERFSAQQFPDLHSELNLSSLELGDSALYFCASSVAGTSRYNEQFFGPGTRLTVL.

The CDR3 loop is CASSVGQGSGNTIYF. The DNA for the CDR3 is TGTGCCAGCAGCGTAGGACAGGGCTCTGGAAACACCATATATTTT. The V and J genes are TRBV9 and TRBJ1-3; TRBD1 matches 7 bases. V shed 0 bases, J shed 0 bases, and the junction held 0 bases outside the gene matches. Germline lookup yields CDR1 SGDLS and CDR2 YYNGEE. There are 15 residues in the CDR3.

The chain carries TRBV10-3 and TRBJ1-5; D is undetermined. CDR1 is ENHRY, CDR2 SYGVKD, per germline. V was pared by 4 bases and J by 6 bases, with 13 bases between. The CDR3 length is 14 residues. Written as DNA, the CDR3 is TGTGCCATCAGTGTTGATGGGGAAACTCAGCCCCAGCATTTT. Translation: CAISVDGETQPQHF.

V gene TRBV7-2 combines with J gene TRBJ1-1; D gene ambiguous. V was cut by 3 bases and J by 6 bases, with 11 bases left in between. The CDR3 has 13 amino acids. Germline V gene data show CDR1 as SGHTA and CDR2 as FQGNSA. CDR3 in amino acids: CASSFSRFSEAFF. The CDR3 coding sequence is TGTGCCAGCAGCTTTAGCAGGTTTTCTGAAGCTTTCTTT.

This chain connects TRBV28 to TRBJ1-5; D gene ambiguous. The CDR3 covers 13 residues. V lost 4 bases and J lost 7, with 11 bases in between. Per the germline V gene, CDR1 is MDHEN and CDR2 is SYDVKM. The CDR3 protein is CASSSPPDQPQHF. DNA for the CDR3: TGTGCCAGCAGTTCCCCCCCAGACCAGCCCCAGCATTTT.

This clone was seen more than once but under ten times. Other DNA sequences in the sample encode the same CDR3. CDR3 sequence reads: CASSLEATNEKLFF. In nucleotides, the CDR3 is TGCGCCAGCAGCTTGGAAGCAACTAATGAAAAACTGTTTTTT. The gene calls are TRBV5-1 and TRBJ1-4; D is unresolved. Trimming shortened V by 0 bases and J by 0 bases, and 3 bases separated the two germline ends. Germline V gene data show CDR1 as SGHRS and CDR2 as YFSETQ. The CDR3 has 14 residues.

This clone was counted only a few times. The chain recombines TRBV5-1 with TRBJ2-7; D ambiguous. The germline CDR1 and CDR2 sequences are SGHRS and YFSETQ. V was trimmed by 4 bases and J by 1 base, leaving 18 bases between them. This CDR3 has 16 amino acids. This CDR3 is CASSHPRPTPSYEQYF. The CDR3 DNA reads as TGCGCCAGCAGCCACCCGAGGCCGACTCCATCCTACGAGCAGTACTTC. Together with reference TRBV5-1 and TRBJ2-7, the CDR3 gives the full variable domain: KAGVTQTPRYLIKTRGQQVTLSCSPISGHRSVSWYQQTPGQGLQFLFEYFSETQRNKGNFPGRFSGRQFSNSRSEMNVSTLELGDSALYLCASSHPRPTPSYEQYFGPGTRLTVT.

As concerns this clone: The sample carries other DNA sequences with the same CDR3. The J gene is TRBJ2-2, the V gene TRBV30; D tentatively reads TRBD1 or TRBD2 (6 bases each). The germline CDR1 and CDR2 sequences are GTSNPN and SVGIG (reference sequence). Trimming stripped 3 bases from V and 1 base from J, with 9 bases between. The CDR3 sequence is 14 residues long. CDR3: CAWSGGRNTGELFF. The CDR3 DNA is TGTGCCTGGAGCGGGGGCAGGAACACCGGGGAGCTGTTTTTT.